This T cell receptor (beta chain) derives from a study of shared clonotypes between healthy human individuals. This clone was picked up a small number of times. What it recognizes is unknown. The replicate PCRs on unsorted PBMC were given 300 ng DNA, which is 25,000 to 35,000 T cell genomes. Sequencing of unsorted PBMC DNA was carried out using ten immunoSEQ deep assay plates. The table came from immunoSEQ multiplex PCR; TCRdb's copy has only in-frame clones and leaves some out. The sample holds 400,000 to 550,000 clones, less than 80% seen once. Study-level results: Sampling included only blood; tissue repertoires likely differ.

Genomic DNA for unsorted samples, which was extracted with the QIAamp DNA Blood Mini kit, came from about 83 million PBMCs. Material: PBMCs. This TCR came from a woman aged 40 to 50 in good health. Some clones in this sample may be carry-over from other donors' samples.

The CDR3 here is CASSPRLAGEWLNTQYF. CDR3 nucleotide sequence: TGTGCCAGCAGCCCCCGACTAGCGGGAGAGTGGTTGAATACGCAGTATTTT. This chain uses TRBV7-9 with TRBJ2-3, with TRBD2 matching over 12 bases. Trimming cost V 5 bases and J 7 bases; bases outside gene matches: 13. CDR3 length equals 17 residues. The V gene's germline CDR1 is SEHNR and CDR2 FQNEAQ (reference sequence).